The present TCR beta chain was sequenced within a study of vaccination effects on CD4 cells after COVID-19. V lost 4 bases and J lost 5, with 9 bases in between. This CDR3 region has 14 residues. The germline V gene encodes CDR1 LGHDT and CDR2 YNNKEL (reference sequence). CD4+ T cells specific for antigen were expanded with viral peptide pools by the ViraFEST assay before sequencing. Upon completion of under eleven days in culture, CD4+ T cells were isolated. Either the BNT162b2 or mRNA-1273 vaccine was given to participants in two doses. Concerning this clone itself: The antigen is undetermined.

Here immunoSEQ multiplex PCR was the method, and the copy in TCRdb shows in-frame clones only, minus some. The sample includes 65,000 to 95,000 clones, over 70% of them seen just once. The TCR sequence derives from a human donor who received a COVID-19 vaccine. Sequencing was performed on CD4+ T cells from PBMCs cultured with HCoV-OC43 spike peptides, taken after COVID-19 vaccination. Subset reported: HCoV-OC43 spike overlapping peptide pool stimulation. The J gene is TRBJ1-6, the V gene TRBV3-1 (or the pseudogene TRBV3-2); D unresolved. The CDR3 DNA follows: TGTGCCAGCAGCCGGGGAGCGGATAATTCACCCCTCCACTTT. It translates to CASSRGADNSPLHF.